This entry lists 32 T cell receptor beta chains sequenced from one sample in a study of response to subunit inactivated influenza vaccine. TCRdb recomputed calls from the RT-PCR reads with MiXCR, one row per CDR3 protein. The table includes 500,000 to 600,000 distinct CDR3 sequences, 16% detected once. Source: CD4+ T cells sorted from PBMCs, taken around 2 years after vaccination. These receptors all stem from a man between 45 and 75 years old who received an inactivated influenza vaccine.

This clonotype was counted only a few times. This chain joins TRBV29-1 and TRBJ2-7, with TRBD2 matching over 14 bases. The length of the CDR3 is 14 residues. V lost 8 bases to trimming and J lost 3 bases; unmatched junction nucleotides: 6. Germline lookup yields CDR1 SQVTM and CDR2 ANQGSEA. This CDR3 reads CSPGTSGSYYEQYF. CDR3 sequence (DNA): TGCAGCCCGGGGACTAGCGGGAGCTACTACGAGCAGTACTTC.

This sequence joins TRBV7-2 and TRBJ2-3; 9 bases match TRBD1. The CDR3 covers 16 residues. V lost 5 bases to trimming and J lost 0 bases; unmatched junction nucleotides: 6. Germline V lookup: CDR1 SGHTA, CDR2 FQGNSA. Written as DNA, the CDR3 is TGTGCCAGCAGCCCGCGGGGACAGGGTAGCACAGATACGCAGTATTTT. Its translation: CASSPRGQGSTDTQYF.

This clonotype came up many times. Written as DNA, the CDR3 is TGCAGTGCTAGACAGGGCACAGATACGCAGTATTTT. This encodes CSARQGTDTQYF. The V gene is TRBV20-1, the J gene TRBJ2-3; D gene ambiguous. The CDR3 sequence is 12 residues long. V dropped 2 bases and J dropped 1 base, with 4 bases sitting between them. The germline gives CDR1 DFQATT, CDR2 SNEGSKA (reference sequence).

This clonotype was seen more than once but under ten times. The V call is TRBV9, the J call TRBJ2-7; 14 bases fit TRBD2. Unmatched junction bases numbered 9, after V lost 2 bases and J lost 2 bases. The CDR3 covers 18 residues. The germline V gene encodes CDR1 SGDLS and CDR2 YYNGEE. The CDR3 loop reads CASSVGTSGRGSAYEQYF. The CDR3 bases are TGTGCCAGCAGCGTCGGGACTAGCGGGAGAGGGAGCGCCTACGAGCAGTACTTC.

There are a few counts of this clonotype. The chain carries TRBV20-1 and TRBJ2-5; TRBD2 matches at 8 bases. The CDR3 contains 13 residues. CDR1 and CDR2 from the germline V gene are DFQATT and SNEGSKA (reference sequence). V lost 1 base to trimming and J lost 5 bases; unmatched junction nucleotides: 3. CDR3 coding DNA: TGCAGTGCTAGAGGAGCGGGGGCCGAGACCCAGTACTTC. The encoded protein is CSARGAGAETQYF.

This clonotype has only a few counts. The chain couples TRBV18 to TRBJ2-5; maybe TRBD1 (6 bases). Trimming shortened V by 4 bases and J by 1 base, and 7 bases separated the two germline ends. CDR1 is KGHSH, CDR2 LQKENI, per germline. This CDR3 region has 13 residues. Here the CDR3 DNA reads TGTGCCAGCTCACGGGACATCCAAGAGACCCAGTACTTC. Protein sequence: CASSRDIQETQYF.

CDR3 in DNA: TGCAGTGCTAGAGTCTTCCGGGACGGAGGCTATGGCTACACCTTC. Protein product: CSARVFRDGGYGYTF. The chain joins TRBV20-1 to TRBJ1-2; a possible D gene is TRBD1 (5 bases). This CDR3 contains 15 residues. Trimming cost V 1 base and J 4 bases, with 16 bases left between them. Germline V CDR1 and CDR2: DFQATT, SNEGSKA (reference sequence).

V usage is TRBV5-1 and J usage is TRBJ1-2, with D uncertain. Germline values: CDR1 SGHRS, CDR2 YFSETQ. This CDR3 spans 13 amino acids. V lost 1 base to trimming and J lost 0 bases, with 4 bases between them. CDR3: CASSLLANYGYTF. The CDR3 DNA reads TGCGCCAGCAGCTTGTTAGCTAACTATGGCTACACCTTC.

DNA for the CDR3: TGTGCCAGCAGCCCTCGCCGCACCTACGAGCAGTACTTC. Translated, it gives CASSPRRTYEQYF. This sequence joins TRBV7-2 and TRBJ2-7; D remains ambiguous. The CDR3 length is 13 residues. Trimming pared 5 bases from V and 2 bases from J, leaving 10 bases between. Germline CDR1 is SGHTA and CDR2 is FQGNSA.

The chain has TRBV28 and TRBJ2-1, with TRBD2 matching 7 bases. This CDR3 comprises 14 residues. The V segment lost 8 bases and the J segment 0 bases; nucleotides outside the gene matches: 4. Germline lookup yields CDR1 MDHEN and CDR2 SYDVKM. The chain's CDR3 is CASFTGGSYNEQFF. The CDR3 coding sequence is TGTGCCAGCTTTACGGGGGGCTCCTACAATGAGCAGTTCTTC.

The gene calls are TRBV29-1 and TRBJ2-1; 8 bases line up with TRBD1. The CDR3 has 14 amino acids. Germline V gene sequence: CDR1 SQVTM, CDR2 ANQGSEA. Losses at the gene ends were 4 bases for V and 2 bases for J; bases not matched to a gene: 4. This CDR3 is CSVVGQGPYNEQFF. The CDR3 bases are TGCAGCGTTGTAGGACAGGGACCCTACAATGAGCAGTTCTTC.

The sample holds a few counts of this clonotype. This rearrangement joins TRBV6-1 to TRBJ2-1; 7 nucleotides line up with TRBD1. Trimming at V came to 6 bases and at J to 8 bases, leaving 16 bases not matched to a gene. The length of the CDR3 is 16 residues. Germline lookup yields CDR1 MNHNS and CDR2 SASEGT. Here the CDR3 reads CASRTFRDRPLDEQFF. CDR3 nucleotide sequence: TGTGCCAGCAGGACTTTCCGGGACAGACCTTTGGATGAGCAGTTCTTC.

A few counts support this clonotype. The V gene is TRBV6-1, the J gene TRBJ2-3, with TRBD1 matching over 8 bases. Germline CDR1 reads MNHNS; CDR2 reads SASEGT. Trimming at V came to 5 bases and at J to 0 bases, leaving 7 bases not matched to a gene. This CDR3 is 16 amino acids long. The CDR3 sequence: CASSPRDRISTDTQYF. DNA for the CDR3: TGTGCCAGCAGTCCCCGGGACAGGATTAGCACAGATACGCAGTATTTT.

This clonotype was recorded many times. V usage is TRBV10-3 and J usage is TRBJ2-4; D tentatively fits TRBD1 or TRBD2 (5 bases each). Germline lookup yields CDR1 ENHRY and CDR2 SYGVKD. V was cut by 0 bases and J by 6 bases, with 18 bases left in between. The CDR3 length is 17 residues. Here the CDR3 reads CAISESFEASGRNIQYF. As DNA, the CDR3 is TGTGCCATCAGTGAGTCGTTCGAAGCTTCGGGGCGAAACATTCAGTACTTC.

The chain employs TRBV11-2 and TRBJ2-1; D may match TRBD1 or TRBD2 (5 bases each). Germline CDR1 is SGHAT and CDR2 is FQNNGV. Trimming pared 0 bases from V and 3 bases from J, leaving 12 bases between. CDR3 length: 16 amino acids. The CDR3 DNA reads as TGTGCCAGCAGCTTAGAGCGACGGGGCTACTACAATGAGCAGTTCTTC. This gives the protein CASSLERRGYYNEQFF.

The V and J genes are TRBV28 and TRBJ2-1; D uncertain. The CDR3 is 12 amino acids. Germline-derived CDR1 and CDR2 are MDHEN and SYDVKM. Between the trimmed V and J ends, which lost 3 bases and 8 bases, there was a span of 8 bases. The CDR3: CASSFNRHEQFF. The CDR3 nucleotides read TGTGCCAGCAGTTTTAATCGCCATGAGCAGTTCTTC.

This clonotype was counted a few times. The rearrangement links TRBV10-2 to TRBJ1-6; 10 bases are a match to TRBD1. The CDR3 covers 14 residues. Germline V gene sequence: CDR1 WSHSY, CDR2 SAAADI. Germline trimming cut 6 bases from V and 8 bases from J; bases unmatched to any gene: 4. CDR3 amino acids: CASRGTGDYSPLHF. CDR3 in DNA: TGCGCCAGCAGGGGGACAGGGGATTATTCACCCCTCCACTTT.

The chain employs TRBV6-1 and TRBJ2-7; 7 nucleotides align to TRBD1. The V gene's germline CDR1 is MNHNS and CDR2 SASEGT. With 6 bases clipped from V and 0 bases from J, the junction kept 8 bases outside the gene matches. The CDR3 covers 15 residues. The CDR3 spells CASRKRQGDSYEQYF. DNA of the CDR3: TGTGCCAGCAGGAAACGACAGGGTGACTCCTACGAGCAGTACTTC.

This clonotype came up many times. The DNA of the CDR3 is TGCGCCAGCAGCTTTCACCAAGGGAGTGAGTACTTC. It specifies CASSFHQGSEYF. V usage is TRBV5-1 and J usage is TRBJ2-5, with D maybe TRBD2 (5 bases). Germline CDR1 and CDR2: SGHRS and YFSETQ. The V end was cut by 2 bases, the J end by 12 bases, with 14 bases between. This CDR3 has 12 amino acids.

The gene calls are TRBV11-1 and TRBJ2-5; 9 bases agree with TRBD1. This CDR3 has 19 amino acids. V shed 5 bases, J shed 5 bases, and the junction held 21 bases outside the gene matches. Germline lookup yields CDR1 SGHAT and CDR2 FQDESV (reference sequence). The CDR3 reads CASSPGQGYVGVAKETQYF. The CDR3 bases are TGTGCCAGCAGCCCTGGACAGGGGTACGTGGGGGTCGCTAAGGAGACCCAGTACTTC.

The V call is TRBV6-1, the J call TRBJ2-3; D is perhaps TRBD1 or TRBD2 (5 bases each). The CDR3 covers 14 residues. Trimming stripped 6 bases from V and 6 bases from J, with 16 bases between. Germline V gene sequence: CDR1 MNHNS, CDR2 SASEGT. The CDR3 sequence: CASSLGTLGDTQYF. The CDR3 DNA reads TGTGCCAGCAGCCTCGGGACCCTCGGGGATACGCAGTATTTT.

This sequence joins TRBV20-1 and TRBJ2-1; TRBD2 matches at 8 bases. Germline CDR1 and CDR2: DFQATT and SNEGSKA (reference sequence). The CDR3 runs to 16 residues. The ends lost 0 bases at V and 9 bases at J; junction bases unmatched: 13. This CDR3 is CSARDGFRTSRGEQFF. The CDR3 bases are TGCAGTGCTAGAGATGGGTTTAGGACTAGCCGGGGTGAGCAGTTCTTC.

This clonotype was found a few times. The chain joins TRBV7-2 to TRBJ2-3; 11 bases line up with TRBD2. J lost 4 bases, V lost 2 bases, and 26 bases had no gene match. The CDR3 spans 23 residues. Looked up from germline, CDR1 is SGHTA and CDR2 is FQGNSA. Written as DNA, the CDR3 is TGTGCCAGCAGCTTATTGTCTCGTCGTGGGCTAGCGGGGGGATTGAAAACGTCAGATACGCAGTATTTT. Protein sequence: CASSLLSRRGLAGGLKTSDTQYF.

This clonotype has just a few counts. The J gene is TRBJ1-1, the V gene TRBV28; tentatively, D is TRBD1 (5 bases). The V gene's germline CDR1 is MDHEN and CDR2 SYDVKM. The CDR3 has 16 residues. Trimming shortened V by 4 bases and J by 0 bases, and 15 bases separated the two germline ends. The CDR3 nucleotides are TGTGCCAGCAGTTCCGTGGCAGGGCCTATGAACACTGAAGCTTTCTTT. Its protein product is CASSSVAGPMNTEAFF.

The rearrangement joins TRBV6-1 to TRBJ2-3; 13 nucleotides agree with TRBD2. Germline V gene sequence: CDR1 MNHNS, CDR2 SASEGT. This CDR3 is built from 18 residues. V lost 6 bases to trimming and J lost 7 bases; unmatched junction nucleotides: 16. CDR3 in amino acids: CASSPGTSGATRRNTQYF. CDR3 nucleotides: TGTGCCAGCAGCCCTGGGACTAGCGGGGCAACCCGGAGGAATACGCAGTATTTT.

This clonotype came up many times. V and J are TRBV5-8 and TRBJ2-3; either TRBD1 or TRBD2 may supply D (7 bases each). The germline V and J ends were trimmed by 0 bases and 1 base, with 12 bases remaining between them. The CDR3 has 16 amino acids. The germline CDR1 and CDR2 sequences are SGHTS and YDEGEE. DNA of the CDR3: TGTGCCAGCAGCTTGGGACAGGGAGGGGGCACAGATACGCAGTATTTT. Its translation is CASSLGQGGGTDTQYF.

The chain links TRBV4-3 to TRBJ1-4; D is undetermined. Per germline, CDR1 LGHNA and CDR2 YSLEER. V lost 6 bases to trimming and J lost 6 bases, with 26 bases between them. This CDR3 comprises 18 residues. CDR3 nucleotide sequence: TGCGCCAGCAGTCACCTGACCCACAGATTGGGATCGCATGAAAAACTGTTTTTT. Translation: CASSHLTHRLGSHEKLFF.

In its sample, this clonotype was seen a few times. The gene calls are TRBV11-3 and TRBJ1-1; maybe TRBD1 (5 bases). V gave up 3 bases and J gave up 3 bases, with 8 bases separating them. The CDR3 has 13 amino acids. CDR1 and CDR2 from the germline V gene are SGHNT and YENEEA. Here the CDR3 DNA reads TGTGCCAGCAGCTTGGGGCAATACACTGAAGCTTTCTTT. Translated, it gives CASSLGQYTEAFF.

This clonotype occurred a few times. This chain uses TRBV7-9 with TRBJ2-2; D unresolved. V was pared by 3 bases and J by 7 bases, with 12 bases between. CDR1 and CDR2 from the germline V gene are SEHNR and FQNEAQ (reference sequence). This CDR3 is built from 14 residues. The CDR3 sequence is CASSFPAWIGELFF. The CDR3 bases are TGTGCCAGCAGCTTCCCAGCATGGATCGGGGAGCTGTTTTTT.

The rearrangement uses TRBV9 and TRBJ1-4; TRBD1 agrees at 7 bases. The V segment lost 4 bases and the J segment 11 bases; nucleotides outside the gene matches: 14. CDR3 length: 15 residues. The germline V gene encodes CDR1 SGDLS and CDR2 YYNGEE. CDR3 in DNA: TGTGCCAGCAGCTCCGGACAGGCCGTTCTGGGGAAACTGTTTTTT. Translating gives CASSSGQAVLGKLFF. The full variable domain, in which reference TRBV9 and TRBJ1-4 provide the parts outside the CDR3, is DSGVTQTPKHLITATGQRVTLRCSPRSGDLSVYWYQQSLDQGLQFLIQYYNGEERAKGNILERFSAQQFPDLHSELNLSSLELGDSALYFCASSSGQAVLGKLFFGSGTQLSVL.

The rearrangement links TRBV30 to TRBJ2-2, with 10 bases lining up with TRBD2. With V trimmed by 5 bases and J by 7 bases, 7 bases remained unmatched. Per germline, CDR1 GTSNPN and CDR2 SVGIG (reference sequence). This CDR3 has 14 residues. The CDR3 reads CAWSRLAGYGELFF. As DNA, the CDR3 is TGTGCCTGGTCCCGACTAGCGGGTTACGGGGAGCTGTTTTTT.

This clonotype has a handful of counts. The J gene is TRBJ2-2, the V gene TRBV5-6, with D tentatively TRBD1 (5 bases). Germline CDR1 SGHDT, CDR2 YYEEEE. The CDR3 is made up of 15 amino acids. Deletions cut 1 base from V and 5 bases from J, with 12 bases between. In nucleotides, the CDR3 is TGTGCCAGCAGCTTGTTCCAGGGTCGAACCGGGGAGCTGTTTTTT. It yields the protein CASSLFQGRTGELFF.